The clone carrying this T cell receptor (beta chain) was detected only a few times. The antigen is not known. The sample belongs to a study of T-cell memory formation after mild COVID-19. At the level of the study: TCR clusters showed largely donor specificity. Study outcomes and limitations: There were some responding clones in pre-infection memory, which suggested that cross-reactive memory had joined. Researchers could not confirm that second-wave clones peaking on day 37 targeted SARS-CoV-2.

MiXCR, run by TCRdb on the 5' RACE reads, gives a single entry per CDR3 protein. Of 470,000 or so distinct CDR3 sequences in the sample, roughly 25% were seen once. The germline V gene has CDR1 SEHNR and CDR2 FQNEAQ (reference sequence). The CDR3 extends over 18 amino acids. V was clipped by 5 bases and J by 0 bases, with 19 bases between them. The source is an adult woman who had mild COVID-19 (a few samples of this study predate the infection). Cell type and time point are not known. Sequencing input: PBMCs or a T cell subset sorted from them (not recorded which). The chain uses TRBV7-9 and TRBJ1-4; tentative D call: TRBD1 (5 bases). The CDR3 protein is CASSPPGRGRATNEKLFF. CDR3 bases: TGTGCCAGCAGCCCTCCGGGGCGTGGAAGGGCAACTAATGAAAAACTGTTTTTT.